The next 19 T cell receptor beta chains were all read from a single sample in a study of cytomegalovirus exposure and HLA in healthy donors. PCR amplification relied on 60 Vbeta primers (plus 13 Jbeta primers). Libraries were prepared by immunoSEQ multiplex PCR; TCRdb keeps only in-frame clonotypes and omits some of them. This table has about 130,000 clones, approximately 82% appearing once. Sequences were obtained from PBMCs. These receptors all stem from a boy between 2 and 15 years old in good health and CMV-seronegative.

The rearrangement links TRBV7-3 to TRBJ1-2; TRBD1 is a possible D gene (6 bases). The CDR3 contains 15 residues. V dropped 5 bases and J dropped 3 bases, with 16 bases sitting between them. Germline V lookup: CDR1 SGHTA, CDR2 FQGTGA. The CDR3 DNA reads as TGTGCCAGCAGCGCGACAGGACCTGGTGACTATGGCTACACCTTC. Its protein product is CASSATGPGDYGYTF.

The gene calls are TRBV11-3 and TRBJ2-3; 8 bases align to TRBD2. The CDR3 contains 16 residues. The junction had 6 bases not matched to a gene; V was cut back by 1 base and J by 3 bases. Germline CDR1 reads SGHNT; CDR2 reads YENEEA. CDR3 amino acids: CASSLGVREGTDTQYF. In DNA, the CDR3 is TGTGCCAGCAGCTTAGGAGTACGGGAGGGAACAGATACGCAGTATTTT.

The J gene is TRBJ1-1, the V gene TRBV7-9; unclear D gene. The CDR3 covers 16 residues. Germline-derived CDR1 and CDR2 are SEHNR and FQNEAQ (reference sequence). V lost 2 bases to trimming and J lost 0 bases, with 13 bases between them. DNA for the CDR3: TGTGCCAGCAGCTTACGGGGAGCAGAAATGAACACTGAAGCTTTCTTT. Translating gives CASSLRGAEMNTEAFF.

The chain carries TRBV7-9 and TRBJ1-1, with D hard to call. The V gene's germline CDR1 is SEHNR and CDR2 FQNEAQ (reference sequence). The V and J ends lost 2 bases and 6 bases respectively, with 16 bases between them. This CDR3 is built from 15 residues. CDR3 nucleotides: TGTGCCAGCAGCTTATGGTCAGGATCTATCCCTGAAGCTTTCTTT. As protein: CASSLWSGSIPEAFF.

The chain joins TRBV15 to TRBJ2-7; 8 bases fit TRBD1. Germline V gene lookup returns CDR1 LNHNV and CDR2 YYDKDF (reference sequence). J lost 3 bases, V lost 4 bases, and 8 bases had no gene match. The CDR3 is 15 residues long. Here the CDR3 DNA reads TGTGCCACCAGCAATCTCCGACAGGGGTTCTACGAGCAGTACTTC. Protein: CATSNLRQGFYEQYF. The whole variable domain, remainder taken from reference TRBV15 and TRBJ2-7, is DAMVIQNPRYQVTQFGKPVTLSCSQTLNHNVMYWYQQKSSQAPKLLFHYYDKDFNNEADTPDNFQSRRPNTSFCFLDIRSPGLGDTAMYLCATSNLRQGFYEQYFGPGTRLTVT.

The V gene is TRBV5-8, the J gene TRBJ2-1; 9 bases agree with TRBD2. The CDR3 runs to 16 residues. The germline V gene encodes CDR1 SGHTS and CDR2 YDEGEE. With V trimmed by 5 bases and J by 5 bases, 11 bases remained unmatched. The CDR3 region is CASRKVAGVGHNEQFF. DNA for the CDR3: TGTGCCAGCAGAAAGGTAGCGGGAGTCGGGCACAATGAGCAGTTCTTC.

This chain joins TRBV5-6 and TRBJ2-7, with 9 bases fitting TRBD1. CDR3 length: 16 amino acids. Losses at the gene ends were 4 bases for V and 3 bases for J; bases not matched to a gene: 11. CDR1 is SGHDT, CDR2 YYEEEE, per germline. DNA for the CDR3: TGTGCCAGCAGCACCAGACAGGGGGTTGGCTACTACGAGCAGTACGTC. Amino acids: CASSTRQGVGYYEQYV.

The CDR3 region is CASSLALASGSNTGELFF. CDR3 nucleotides: TGTGCCAGCAGCTTAGCGCTTGCTAGCGGATCGAACACCGGGGAGCTGTTTTTT. This rearrangement joins TRBV7-6 to TRBJ2-2, with 7 bases fitting TRBD2. Germline assignment: CDR1 SGHVS and CDR2 FNYEAQ. The CDR3 totals 18 residues. J was trimmed by 0 bases and V by 0 bases; bases with no gene match: 7.

The chain is built from TRBV28 and TRBJ2-5; TRBD1 matches at 8 bases. The V and J ends lost 3 bases and 5 bases, in that order; junction bases with no gene match: 5. The CDR3 covers 14 residues. Per germline, CDR1 MDHEN and CDR2 SYDVKM. DNA of the CDR3: TGTGCCAGCAGTTTTTACAGGGGGTCGGAGACCCAGTACTTC. Its translation is CASSFYRGSETQYF.

The rearrangement uses TRBV6-4 and TRBJ2-1; D remains ambiguous. The CDR3 extends over 13 amino acids. Germline CDR1 is MRHNA and CDR2 is SNTAGT. Trimming pared 5 bases from V and 6 bases from J, leaving 11 bases between. CDR3 in amino acids: CASSLSQSNEQFF. The DNA for the CDR3 is TGTGCCAGCAGTCTTAGCCAATCCAATGAGCAGTTCTTC.

The CDR3 spells CASTELAPGRSPLHF. DNA of the CDR3: TGTGCCAGCACCGAGCTTGCGCCAGGGAGGTCACCCCTCCACTTT. The chain combines TRBV5-5 with TRBJ1-6, with D possibly TRBD1 on 5 matching bases. V lost 6 bases, J lost 10 bases, and 20 bases lay in between. CDR3 size: 15 residues. The germline V gene has CDR1 SGHKS and CDR2 YYEKEE (reference sequence).

The chain carries TRBV28 and TRBJ1-1; D gene ambiguous. The length of the CDR3 is 13 residues. V was shortened by 2 bases and J by 3 bases, with 7 bases between the two germline ends. Per the germline V gene, CDR1 is MDHEN and CDR2 is SYDVKM. The CDR3 sequence: CASSLPGDTEAFF. DNA of the CDR3: TGTGCCAGCAGTTTACCCGGGGACACTGAAGCTTTCTTT. The whole variable domain, remainder taken from reference TRBV28 and TRBJ1-1, is DVKVTQSSRYLVKRTGEKVFLECVQDMDHENMFWYRQDPGLGLRLIYFSYDVKMKEKGDIPEGYSVSREKKERFSLILESASTNQTSMYLCASSLPGDTEAFFGQGTRLTVV.

The V call is TRBV4-2, the J call TRBJ2-1; 10 nucleotides line up with TRBD2. J was trimmed by 4 bases and V by 4 bases; bases with no gene match: 4. Germline CDR1 is LGHNA and CDR2 is YNFKEQ. The CDR3 extends over 15 amino acids. The CDR3 region is CASSPASGGYNEQFF. The CDR3 DNA reads TGTGCCAGCAGCCCCGCTAGCGGGGGATACAATGAGCAGTTCTTC.

The chain uses TRBV7-9 and TRBJ2-2, with 7 bases that match TRBD1. This CDR3 contains 16 residues. Germline CDR1 SEHNR, CDR2 FQNEAQ (reference sequence). V dropped 5 bases and J dropped 4; count of bases not matched to a gene: 10. The CDR3 sequence is CASSPRPTGSTGELFF. The CDR3 DNA follows: TGTGCCAGCAGCCCCAGACCGACAGGGAGCACCGGGGAGCTGTTTTTT.

The chain has TRBV6-5 and TRBJ2-3; no clear D gene. Germline V lookup: CDR1 MNHEY, CDR2 SVGAGI. The CDR3 contains 14 residues. V gave up 5 bases and J gave up 5 bases, with 14 bases separating them. CDR3 nucleotides: TGTGCCAGCAGTGCGGCCCCGGCTAAAGATACGCAGTATTTT. Translation gives CASSAAPAKDTQYF.

The chain is built from TRBV7-6 and TRBJ2-1; 9 nucleotides match TRBD1. Trimming at V came to 5 bases and at J to 0 bases, leaving 8 bases not matched to a gene. Germline V gene lookup returns CDR1 SGHVS and CDR2 FNYEAQ. The CDR3 sequence is 17 residues long. Written as DNA, the CDR3 is TGTGCCAGCAGCCGGGGACAGGGCGATCGCTCCTACAATGAGCAGTTCTTC. Translated: CASSRGQGDRSYNEQFF.

The chain recombines TRBV29-1 with TRBJ2-7; 7 positions match TRBD2. V gave up 7 bases and J gave up 0 bases; unmatched junction bases: 9. The germline CDR1 and CDR2 sequences are SQVTM and ANQGSEA. The CDR3 consists of 14 residues. The CDR3 is CSAQSGTYSYEQYF. The CDR3 DNA reads TGCAGCGCTCAGAGCGGGACCTACTCCTACGAGCAGTACTTC.

This clone was detected only once. The chain employs TRBV9 and TRBJ2-5; 15 bases map to TRBD2. Germline assignment: CDR1 SGDLS and CDR2 YYNGEE. This CDR3 has 16 residues. Trimming at V came to 4 bases and at J to 4 bases, leaving 5 bases not matched to a gene. The CDR3 nucleotides are TGTGCCAGCAGCCCCGGACTAGCGGGGGGGGGAGAGACCCAGTACTTC. Translated: CASSPGLAGGGETQYF.

The chain has TRBV30 and TRBJ1-3, with D unresolved. Trimming cost V 2 bases and J 1 base, with 6 bases left between them. Germline CDR1 and CDR2: GTSNPN and SVGIG (reference sequence). This CDR3 contains 13 residues. The CDR3 sequence: CAWSLKSGNTIYF. The CDR3 DNA follows: TGTGCCTGGAGTTTAAAATCTGGAAACACCATATATTTT.